The subject of this entry is one T cell receptor (beta chain). The target of this receptor is not known. No much larger clone is present one base from it, and per-base qualities are unavailable. Explained via the paper, the time point label denotes: after neoadjuvant nivolumab, at surgical resection. The patients had newly diagnosed stage II-IVA oral cavity squamous cell carcinoma and had not received any prior systemic or radiation treatment. Everyone in the cohort had locally advanced, HPV-negative oral cavity squamous cell carcinoma. Peripheral blood mononuclear cells were analyzed directly and were not maintained or expanded in culture. The samples were obtained from a longitudinal correlative study of a single-arm phase II trial testing neoadjuvant nivolumab in oral cavity squamous cell carcinoma. Subject-matched pre- and post-treatment PBMCs and tumors from three responders and three non-responders underwent genomic DNA-based TCRbeta sequencing. Peripheral blood mononuclear cells were drawn once before nivolumab treatment and a second time after treatment, when surgery took place. The Maxwell RSC DNA from Cells kit was used to isolate genomic DNA from PBMCs.

This sample was included in a study of neoadjuvant anti-PD-1 for oral cavity cancer (dated by TCRdb to about 2021). For the wider study: Before undergoing curative-intent surgical resection, most patients got three to four biweekly nivolumab doses at 3 mg/kg. For patients who did not progress, a fourth nivolumab dose was given around day 43, followed by definitive surgical resection on days 50-56. Under RECIST 1.1, a patient counted as a responder if showing complete response, partial response or stable disease, and as a non-responder if showing progression. The parent correlative cohort included approximately 13 patients, with an approximately 32% response rate. Points the paper makes about the study in general: Higher pretreatment blood Treg/Th17 ratios correlated with higher pretreatment blood TCRbeta clonality and lower post-treatment tumor TCRbeta clonality. After neoadjuvant nivolumab, significantly higher T cell clonality (Gini index) was found within PBMCs in non-responders than in responders. Only a few patients per response group were included in the TCR analyses, and larger cohorts for validation were called for by the authors.

V is pruned by 3 bases and J by 0 bases, leaving 11 bases of the junction without a gene match. Including the terminal cysteine and phenylalanine, the CDR3 comprises 20 residues. The CDR3 DNA has 60 bases and is translated from base 1. CDR1 and CDR2 are read off the germline V gene as SGHDN and FVKESK. PBMC libraries used mostly around 0.5 ug of input genomic DNA for deep sequencing, with six replicates per sample. TCRbeta libraries were prepared with the immunoSEQ hsTCRbeta kit according to the manufacturer's instructions. An Illumina NovaSeq 6000 S4 flow cell was used to sequence the final libraries, which had first been combined to 3 nM. The study's processing was this. The immunoSEQ Analyzer was used for raw data preprocessing and quality control. The analysis was limited to productive rearrangements, and each clonotype was defined by a unique CDR3 amino acid sequence. Repertoire clonality was estimated as the Gini-Simpson index, which was computed with the R package tcR. Student's t test was used to compare Gini indices, and Pearson correlation was used to assess associations with tumor size change. TCRdb retrieved this table from immuneACCESS and kept in-frame rearrangements only. Not all clones are present; in checked studies, unresolved V genes account for under half, and no reason is known for the remainder. For V, J and clone size, that table is used; D and trimming come from the DNA. Recorded for this sample are approximately 68,000 clones; 86% of them occurred a single time. The ten largest clones capture 2.5% to 3% of the sample.

This TCR was sampled from a person aged 35-80 years with oral cavity squamous cell carcinoma. The chain employs TRBV14 and TRBJ2-1; a stretch of 13 junction bases matches TRBD2. Material: PBMCs, obtained after nivolumab (anti-PD-1) treatment. The DNA reads as follows: TGTGCCAGCAGCCAGCGTCTCGGACTAGCGGGGGCAAGCTCCTACAATGAGCAGTTCTTC. This yields the protein CASSQRLGLAGASSYNEQFF. Here the CDR3 is joined to the reference TRBV14 and TRBJ2-1 genes, and the full variable domain is: EAGVTQFPSHSVIEKGQTVTLRCDPISGHDNLYWYRRVMGKEIKFLLHFVKESKQDESGMPNNRFLAERTGGTYSTLKVQPAELEDSGVYFCASSQRLGLAGASSYNEQFFGPGTRLTVL.